This T cell receptor (beta chain) emerged from a study of blood T cell repertoires in COVID-19 (dated by TCRdb to about 2020). Context from the whole study: Samples from collaborators originated in the United States, Italy and Spain and spanned both the acute and convalescent phases of COVID-19. The prospective study material was composed of cDNA or gDNA derived from T cells, B-cell-depleted T cells, or PBMCs. Subjects who had been exposed to COVID-19, were actively infected with it, or had recovered from it provided the deeply sampled blood TCRbeta repertoires that made up the dataset. The repertoires were released in a freely available public database meant as a resource for research on the immune response to SARS-CoV-2. The samples were drawn from two sources: the first 160 participants of the ongoing ImmuneRACE study, and 1,000 to 1,500 subjects contributed by 6 global collaborators. The sample metadata nearly always contained a de-identified subject ID, COVID-19 status, age in years and sex. Where HLA class I and class II types were available, the types were taken from metadata supplied by the sample provider, not from assay-based typing. Broad study findings and their caveats: The amount of clinical and demographic metadata varied by source and participant and was provided uncurated.

Looking up the germline V gene (reference sequence) yields CDR1 SEHNR and CDR2 FQNEAQ. Trimming at the junction amounts to 1 base on V and 10 bases on J, and the germline ends lie 5 bases apart. The CDR3 holds 12 amino acids from the cysteine to the phenylalanine. The read is trimmed to its CDR3 DNA, 36 bases read in frame from base 1. Collaborating institutions collected whole blood in K2EDTA tubes following their own protocols. For TCRbeta analysis, collaborators shipped samples as frozen whole blood, isolated PBMCs, or DNA extracted from either of those sample types. About this clone: Its cognate antigen has yet to be identified. One base away there is no much larger clone; base qualities are not given.

TCRbeta CDR3 regions were amplified from genomic DNA using the immunoSEQ Assay, a bias-controlled multiplex PCR. The paper's data handling went like this. Nucleated cell counts per sample were estimated from amplification of reference gene primers within the assay. To quantify the absolute abundance of each unique TCRbeta CDR3 rearrangement, sequence reads were collapsed and filtered. For each sample, productive Simpson clonality was calculated as the square root of Simpson's diversity index across productive rearrangements. Held by TCRdb, this immuneACCESS table contains in-frame sequences only and omits some clones. Under half of the omission traces to an unresolved V gene where checked; the cause of the rest is unknown. The V and J calls and clone size come from that table; D and trimming were worked out from the DNA. The table for this sample lists about 160,000 clones; approximately 84% of them were counted only once. Jointly, the top ten make up around 2.1% of the sample.

Material for sequencing was peripheral blood. The sequence links TRBV7-9 to TRBJ1-6, with a weak D call of TRBD1 (5 bases match). The clonotype originates from a man aged 70 or older with acute or convalescent COVID-19. The bases are TGTGCCAGCAGCTTAGAGGGGTCACCCCTCCACTTT. Its amino acids are CASSLEGSPLHF.